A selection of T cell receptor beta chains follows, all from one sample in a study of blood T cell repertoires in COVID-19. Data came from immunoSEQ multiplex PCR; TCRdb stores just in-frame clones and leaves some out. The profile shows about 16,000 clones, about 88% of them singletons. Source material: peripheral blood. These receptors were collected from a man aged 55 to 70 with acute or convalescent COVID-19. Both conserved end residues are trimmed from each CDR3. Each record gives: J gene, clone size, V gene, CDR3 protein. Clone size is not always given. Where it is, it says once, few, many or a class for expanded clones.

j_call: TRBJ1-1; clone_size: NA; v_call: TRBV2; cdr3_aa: ASSGTMSF
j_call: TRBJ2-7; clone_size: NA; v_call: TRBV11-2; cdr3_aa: ASSQRQGSEEQY
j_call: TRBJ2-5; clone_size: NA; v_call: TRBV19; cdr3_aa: ASSITRAETQY
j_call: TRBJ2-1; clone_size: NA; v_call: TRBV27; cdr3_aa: ASSPGTSRYNEQF
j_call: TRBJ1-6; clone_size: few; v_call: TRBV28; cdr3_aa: ASSFTSTLGYNSPLH
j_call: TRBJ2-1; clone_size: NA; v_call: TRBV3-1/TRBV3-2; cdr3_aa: ASTRDRGYNEQF
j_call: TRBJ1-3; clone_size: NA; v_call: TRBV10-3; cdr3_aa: AISHREEGNTIY
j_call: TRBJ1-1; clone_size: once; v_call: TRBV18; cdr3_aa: ASSRETGWTAF
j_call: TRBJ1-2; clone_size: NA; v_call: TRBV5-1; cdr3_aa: ASSPDRVGGYT
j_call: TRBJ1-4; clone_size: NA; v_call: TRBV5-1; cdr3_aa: ASSTAGQNEKLF
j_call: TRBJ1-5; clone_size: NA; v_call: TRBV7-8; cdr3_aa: ASSLGPGGDQPQH
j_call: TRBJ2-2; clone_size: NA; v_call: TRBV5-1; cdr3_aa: ASSSLAGGNTGELF
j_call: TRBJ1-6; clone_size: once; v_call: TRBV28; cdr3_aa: ASSLWTGGSNSPLH
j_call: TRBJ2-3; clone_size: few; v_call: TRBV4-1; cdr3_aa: ASSPLGGRVTDTQY
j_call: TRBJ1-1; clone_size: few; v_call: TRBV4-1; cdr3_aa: ASSQEITQGAGTEAF
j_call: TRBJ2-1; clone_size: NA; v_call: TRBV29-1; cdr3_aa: SVEGQGQF
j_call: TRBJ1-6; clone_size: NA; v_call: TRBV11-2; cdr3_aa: ASSSRGPHNSPLH
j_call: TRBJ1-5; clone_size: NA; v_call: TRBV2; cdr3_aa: ASGTDDGTQH
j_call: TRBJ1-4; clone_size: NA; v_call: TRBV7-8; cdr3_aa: ASSGVRVEKLF
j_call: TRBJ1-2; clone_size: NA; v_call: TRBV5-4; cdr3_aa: ASSGGGVASNYGYT
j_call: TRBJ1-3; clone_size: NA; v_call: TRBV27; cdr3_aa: ASSLQGTAGNTIY
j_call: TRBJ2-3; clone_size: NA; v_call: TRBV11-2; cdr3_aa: ASSFSGITDTQY
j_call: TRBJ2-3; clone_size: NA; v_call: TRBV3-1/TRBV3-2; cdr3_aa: ASSQEGARTDTQY